The 25 T cell receptor beta chains reported below all come from one sample, sequenced in a study of T cell responses to AZD1222 COVID-19 vaccine. Sequenced by immunoSEQ multiplex PCR; TCRdb stores in-frame clones only, minus some. The top ten hold 10% to 15% of the sample, which has about 99,000 clones, around 94% seen once. The specimen comprised peripheral blood, sampled on day 0 of AZD1222 vaccination. These TCRs come from an adult in good health.

The rearrangement uses TRBV14 and TRBJ1-3; D unclear. Germline-derived CDR1 and CDR2 are SGHDN and FVKESK. The CDR3 is 15 residues long. Trimming took 2 bases from V and 4 from J, leaving 12 bases between them. The CDR3 bases are TGTGCCAGCAGCCAACGGGGTCATACCGGAAACACCATATATTTT. Translated, it gives CASSQRGHTGNTIYF.

The rearrangement joins TRBV4-1 to TRBJ2-5; 8 bases match TRBD2. J lost 4 bases, V lost 2 bases, and 6 bases had no gene match. This CDR3 region has 15 residues. The germline V gene encodes CDR1 MGHRA and CDR2 YSYEKL. The CDR3 DNA is TGCGCCAGCAGCCAACCCTCAGCGGGGGTAGAGACCCAGTACTTC. This translates into CASSQPSAGVETQYF.

Regarding this clone: Other DNA sequences in the same sample also yield this CDR3. The gene calls are TRBV5-1 and TRBJ1-1, with 7 bases that match TRBD1. The CDR3 runs to 14 residues. V shed 4 bases and J 2 bases; nucleotides not matched to a gene: 5. Looked up from germline, CDR1 is SGHRS and CDR2 is YFSETQ. The CDR3 protein is CASSPGQPNTEAFF. As DNA, the CDR3 is TGCGCCAGCAGCCCGGGACAGCCTAACACTGAAGCTTTCTTT.

The DNA for the CDR3 is TGCAGTGCTATTGAGGGGGGACTAGGGCCCTACAATGAGCAGTTCTTC. Amino acid sequence: CSAIEGGLGPYNEQFF. The V and J genes are TRBV20-1 and TRBJ2-1, with 8 bases matching TRBD2. V was pared by 4 bases and J by 2 bases, with 10 bases of the junction left unmatched. CDR1 is DFQATT, CDR2 SNEGSKA, per germline (reference sequence). The CDR3 covers 16 residues.

The rearrangement joins TRBV19 to TRBJ1-3, with 7 positions matching TRBD1. This CDR3 comprises 14 residues. From germline, CDR1 is LNHDA and CDR2 SQIVND (reference sequence). Trimming took 9 bases from V and 5 from J; bases not matched to a gene: 10. As DNA, the CDR3 is TGTGCCAGCACGACAGGGAACGTACGAAACACCATATATTTT. This codes for CASTTGNVRNTIYF.

The rearrangement links TRBV5-8 to TRBJ1-2; D gene ambiguous. The germline V gene encodes CDR1 SGHTS and CDR2 YDEGEE. The CDR3 spans 15 residues. The ends were cut back, 3 bases at V and 0 bases at J, with 12 bases in the middle. CDR3 sequence: CASSSRPTANYGYTF. CDR3 sequence (DNA): TGTGCCAGCAGCTCCCGGCCAACCGCTAACTATGGCTACACCTTC.

V is TRBV2 and J is TRBJ2-5; D may correspond to TRBD1 or TRBD2 (5 bases each). With 0 bases removed from V and 11 bases from J, the gap between germline ends came to 13 bases. This CDR3 is built from 13 residues. Per the germline V gene, CDR1 is SNHLY and CDR2 is FYNNEI. The CDR3 DNA is TGTGCCAGCAGTGAAGCGCTTCCCGGGGCACAGTACTTC. Its protein product is CASSEALPGAQYF.

The V call is TRBV19, the J call TRBJ2-3; maybe TRBD1 (6 bases). V was pared by 0 bases and J by 6 bases, with 13 bases between. Germline V gene sequence: CDR1 LNHDA, CDR2 SQIVND (reference sequence). The CDR3 is made up of 15 amino acids. CDR3 protein: CASSIDLWDTDTQYF. CDR3 nucleotide sequence: TGTGCCAGTAGTATAGATCTGTGGGACACCGATACGCAGTATTTT.

The count of this clone is one. This chain joins TRBV24-1 and TRBJ2-7; tentatively, D is TRBD1 (5 bases). The length of the CDR3 is 13 residues. Trimming shortened V by 5 bases and J by 6 bases, and 13 bases separated the two germline ends. CDR1 and CDR2 from the germline V gene are KGHDR and SFDVKD. CDR3 loop: CATSGSLRGEQYF. As DNA, the CDR3 is TGTGCCACCAGTGGATCTCTAAGGGGCGAGCAGTACTTC.

The chain couples TRBV5-6 to TRBJ1-3; a weak D match, TRBD1 (6 bases). With 0 bases removed from V and 0 bases from J, the gap between germline ends came to 16 bases. Germline CDR1 and CDR2: SGHDT and YYEEEE. CDR3 length: 18 amino acids. Written as DNA, the CDR3 is TGTGCCAGCAGCTTGGATTATGTGGGGGCAGACTCTGGAAACACCATATATTTT. It yields the protein CASSLDYVGADSGNTIYF.

The chain recombines TRBV6-5 with TRBJ1-2; D gene unclear. This CDR3 region has 12 residues. V lost 6 bases and J 7 bases, leaving 12 bases between the germline ends. Germline V CDR1 and CDR2: MNHEY, SVGAGI. The CDR3 protein is CASRAPALGYTF. The CDR3 nucleotides are TGTGCCAGCAGAGCCCCGGCGCTTGGCTACACCTTC.

Only one count was recorded for this clone. The rearrangement uses TRBV6-2 or TRBV6-3 and TRBJ2-2, with 8 nucleotides matching TRBD1. This CDR3 region has 17 residues. V was clipped by 2 bases and J by 5 bases; unmatched bases: 10. Germline lookup yields CDR1 MNHEY and CDR2 SVGEGT. The CDR3, as DNA: TGTGCCAGCAGTTACCTTGGCGGGACAGGCCCTACCGGGGAGCTGTTTTTT. Encoded protein: CASSYLGGTGPTGELFF.

V is TRBV5-1 and J is TRBJ1-2, with TRBD1 matching 7 bases. The length of the CDR3 is 16 residues. Germline trimming cut 2 bases from V and 6 bases from J; bases unmatched to any gene: 13. CDR1 SGHRS and CDR2 YFSETQ come from the germline V gene. CDR3 loop: CASSLPTTEGADGYTF. The CDR3 DNA sequence: TGCGCCAGCAGCTTACCAACAACGGAGGGGGCGGATGGCTACACCTTC.

The chain recombines TRBV5-1 with TRBJ2-5; 8 bases map to TRBD1. The CDR3 is made up of 13 amino acids. With 4 bases clipped from V and 4 bases from J, the junction kept 3 bases outside the gene matches. Per the germline V gene, CDR1 is SGHRS and CDR2 is YFSETQ. The CDR3 region has the DNA TGCGCCAGCAGCCAGGGGGCGCGAGAGACCCAGTACTTC. It is translated as CASSQGARETQYF.

V and J are TRBV9 and TRBJ1-2, with D possibly matching TRBD1 (6 bases). Germline CDR1 SGDLS, CDR2 YYNGEE. The CDR3 is 14 residues long. Trimming left V 2 bases short and J 3 bases short, with 11 bases between. Here the CDR3 reads CASSVQDSYYGYTF. CDR3 nucleotides: TGTGCCAGCAGCGTTCAGGACAGTTACTATGGCTACACCTTC.

This sequence joins TRBV19 and TRBJ1-2; D ambiguous. Germline CDR1 LNHDA, CDR2 SQIVND (reference sequence). The CDR3 runs to 13 residues. Trimming cost V 7 bases and J 7 bases, with 16 bases left between them. The CDR3, as DNA: TGTGCCAGTAATGGGGTTTCAGCTGCTGGCTACACCTTC. It codes for CASNGVSAAGYTF.

The CDR3 protein is CASSLTYRVNEQYF. Written as DNA, the CDR3 is TGTGCCAGCAGTTTAACCTACAGGGTTAACGAGCAGTACTTC. J is TRBJ2-7 and V is TRBV27, with a possible D match to TRBD1 (6 bases). The CDR3 extends over 14 amino acids. CDR1 and CDR2 (germline): MNHEY, SMNVEV (reference sequence). V was clipped by 2 bases and J by 5 bases, with 13 bases between them.

This clone has just one count. V usage is TRBV5-8 and J usage is TRBJ1-4; D remains unclear. The CDR3 has 14 residues. Trimming shortened V by 4 bases and J by 8 bases, and 15 bases separated the two germline ends. From germline, CDR1 is SGHTS and CDR2 YDEGEE. The CDR3 DNA reads TGTGCCAGCAGCACTAGGACGGGGAGGGAAAAACTGTTTTTT. Protein: CASSTRTGREKLFF.

J is TRBJ2-7 and V is TRBV5-8, with D maybe TRBD1 (6 bases). Looked up from germline, CDR1 is SGHTS and CDR2 is YDEGEE. The CDR3 has 9 amino acids. V gave up 9 bases and J gave up 7 bases, with 8 bases separating them. CDR3 sequence (DNA): TGTGCCACCCAGGGGGAGCAGTACTTC. Amino acid sequence: CATQGEQYF.

This clone came up once. This chain links TRBV7-2 with TRBJ2-6, with D uncertain. This CDR3 is built from 17 residues. The germline CDR1 and CDR2 sequences are SGHTA and FQGNSA. The V end was cut by 1 base, the J end by 0 bases, with 10 bases between. The CDR3: CASSLVFAFSGANVLTF. CDR3 sequence (DNA): TGTGCCAGCAGCTTAGTTTTCGCGTTCTCTGGGGCCAACGTCCTGACTTTC.

The rearrangement uses TRBV9 and TRBJ2-3; maybe TRBD2 (6 bases). Germline CDR1 reads SGDLS; CDR2 reads YYNGEE. Trimming left V 3 bases short and J 0 bases short, with 11 bases between. The CDR3 runs to 15 residues. This chain's CDR3 is CASSGWRDSTDTQYF. The DNA for the CDR3 is TGTGCCAGCAGCGGTTGGAGGGACAGCACAGATACGCAGTATTTT.

In this sample, this clone turned up a few times. The chain recombines TRBV7-2 with TRBJ1-1, with D possibly matching TRBD1 (6 bases). This CDR3 spans 14 amino acids. With 3 bases removed from V and 5 bases from J, the gap between germline ends came to 13 bases. Germline CDR1 reads SGHTA; CDR2 reads FQGNSA. This CDR3 reads CASSFSGASTEAFF. In nucleotides, the CDR3 is TGTGCCAGCAGCTTCTCAGGGGCGAGTACTGAAGCTTTCTTT.

The chain uses TRBV5-1 and TRBJ1-6; D gene uncertain. In germline, CDR1 is SGHRS, CDR2 YFSETQ. This CDR3 comprises 14 residues. V lost 0 bases and J lost 7, with 8 bases in between. In DNA, the CDR3 is TGCGCCAGCAGCTTGGGCACAGCAAATTCACCCCTCCACTTT. It encodes CASSLGTANSPLHF. Drawing the rest from reference TRBV5-1 and TRBJ1-6, the complete variable domain is KAGVTQTPRYLIKTRGQQVTLSCSPISGHRSVSWYQQTPGQGLQFLFEYFSETQRNKGNFPGRFSGRQFSNSRSEMNVSTLELGDSALYLCASSLGTANSPLHFGNGTRLTVT.

The chain is built from TRBV5-1 and TRBJ1-1; D remains ambiguous. The CDR3 loop spans 15 amino acids. Germline V CDR1 and CDR2: SGHRS, YFSETQ. The V gene lost 0 bases and the J gene lost 1 base, with 10 bases spanning the gap. This chain's CDR3 is CASSLEVGQNTEAFF. CDR3 coding DNA: TGCGCCAGCAGCTTGGAGGTGGGCCAGAACACTGAAGCTTTCTTT.

This clone was detected once. The J gene is TRBJ2-7, the V gene TRBV5-4; no firm D call. Germline loops: CDR1 SGHNT, CDR2 YYREEE (reference sequence). The CDR3 is 15 amino acids. Trimming stripped 1 base from V and 2 bases from J, with 13 bases between. The CDR3 DNA is TGTGCCAGCAGCTTGAACACCCTCGAGGCCTACGAGCAGTACTTC. This encodes CASSLNTLEAYEQYF.